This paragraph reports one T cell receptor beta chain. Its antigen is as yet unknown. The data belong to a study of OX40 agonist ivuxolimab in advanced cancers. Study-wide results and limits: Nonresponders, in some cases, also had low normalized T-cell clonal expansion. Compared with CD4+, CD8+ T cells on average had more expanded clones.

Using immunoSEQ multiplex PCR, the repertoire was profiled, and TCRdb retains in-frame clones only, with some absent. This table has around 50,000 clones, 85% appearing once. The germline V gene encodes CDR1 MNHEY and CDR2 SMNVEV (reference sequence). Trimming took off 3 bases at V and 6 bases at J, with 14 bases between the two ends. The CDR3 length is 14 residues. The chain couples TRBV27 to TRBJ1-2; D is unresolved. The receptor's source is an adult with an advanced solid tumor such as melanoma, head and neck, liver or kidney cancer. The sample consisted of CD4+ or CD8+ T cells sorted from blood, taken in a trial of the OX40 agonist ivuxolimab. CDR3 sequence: CASSFGGMQNGYTF. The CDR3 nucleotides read TGTGCCAGCAGTTTCGGCGGGATGCAGAATGGCTACACCTTC.